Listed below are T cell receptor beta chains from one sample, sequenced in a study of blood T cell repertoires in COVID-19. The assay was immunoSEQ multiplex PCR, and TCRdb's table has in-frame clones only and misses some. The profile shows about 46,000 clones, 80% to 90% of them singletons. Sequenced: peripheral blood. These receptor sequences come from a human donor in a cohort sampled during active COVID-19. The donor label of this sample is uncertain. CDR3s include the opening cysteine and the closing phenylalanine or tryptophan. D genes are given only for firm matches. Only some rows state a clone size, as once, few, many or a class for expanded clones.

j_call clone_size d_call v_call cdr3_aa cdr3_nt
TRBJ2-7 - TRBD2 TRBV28 CASSPVAGPYEQYF TGTGCCAGCAGCCCAGTAGCGGGGCCCTACGAGCAGTACTTC
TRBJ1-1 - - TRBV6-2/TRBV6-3 CASSYSSGQLNTEAFF TGTGCCAGCAGTTACTCGAGTGGACAGTTGAACACTGAAGCTTTCTTT
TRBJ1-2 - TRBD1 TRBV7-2 CASSPYTGDGYTF TGTGCCAGCAGCCCTTACACAGGGGACGGCTACACCTTC
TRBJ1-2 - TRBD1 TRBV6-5 CASSSTGLIGYTF TGTGCCAGCAGTTCGACAGGGCTAATTGGCTACACCTTC
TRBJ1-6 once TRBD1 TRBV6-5 CASSPGTGASPLHF TGTGCCAGCAGTCCTGGGACAGGGGCCTCACCCCTCCACTTT
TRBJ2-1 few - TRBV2 CASKETGYNEQFF TGTGCCAGCAAAGAGACAGGTTACAATGAGCAGTTCTTC
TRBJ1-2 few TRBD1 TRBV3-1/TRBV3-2 CASSHIGQERGYTF TGTGCCAGCAGCCATATAGGACAGGAGAGGGGCTACACCTTC
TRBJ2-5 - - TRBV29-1 CSVKEVQGRSSKETQYF TGCAGCGTTAAAGAGGTGCAGGGGCGATCTTCCAAAGAGACCCAGTACTTC
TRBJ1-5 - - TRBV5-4 CASSLGGSNQPQHF TGTGCCAGCAGCTTGGGCGGGAGCAATCAGCCCCAGCATTTT
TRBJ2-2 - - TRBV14 CASSQDSSVAGELFF TGTGCCAGCAGCCAAGATTCGTCGGTGGCCGGGGAGCTGTTTTTT
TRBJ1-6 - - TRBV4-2 CASSQEGGEYNSPLHF TGTGCCAGCAGCCAAGAAGGTGGAGAATATAATTCACCCCTCCACTTT
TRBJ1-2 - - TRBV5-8 CASSNHRGGYTF TGTGCCAGCAGCAACCACAGAGGGGGCTACACCTTC
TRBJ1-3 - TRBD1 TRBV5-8 CASSKDRDRNTIYF TGTGCCAGCAGCAAGGACAGGGATCGGAACACCATATATTTT
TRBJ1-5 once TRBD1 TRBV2 CASRTGAYSNQPQHF TGTGCCAGCAGGACAGGGGCATATAGCAATCAGCCCCAGCATTTT
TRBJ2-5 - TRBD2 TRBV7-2 CASSFSGGQETQYF TGTGCCAGCAGCTTTAGCGGGGGCCAAGAGACCCAGTACTTC
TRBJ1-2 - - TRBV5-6 CASSSQGHGYTF TGTGCCAGCAGCTCCCAGGGGCATGGCTACACCTTC
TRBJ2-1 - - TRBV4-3 CASSRGFEQFF TGCGCCAGCAGCCGAGGATTTGAGCAGTTCTTC
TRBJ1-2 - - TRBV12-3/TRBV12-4 CASSLSGFGYTF TGTGCCAGCAGTTTGTCAGGGTTTGGCTACACCTTC
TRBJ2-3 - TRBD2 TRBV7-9 CASSLWGGGTDTQYF TGTGCCAGCAGCTTATGGGGAGGGGGCACAGATACGCAGTATTTT
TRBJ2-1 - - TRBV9 CASSALSGSSYNEQFF TGTGCCAGCAGCGCCTTAAGCGGTTCCTCCTACAATGAGCAGTTCTTC
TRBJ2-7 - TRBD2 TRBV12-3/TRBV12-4 CASTLAGGGEQYF TGTGCCAGCACCCTAGCGGGGGGAGGCGAGCAGTACTTC
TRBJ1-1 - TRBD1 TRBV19 CASNRGDRGRDEAFF TGTGCCAGTAATCGGGGGGACAGGGGGCGCGATGAAGCTTTCTTT
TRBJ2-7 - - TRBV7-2 CASSFGQTGNEQYF TGTGCCAGCAGCTTTGGGCAGACGGGGAACGAGCAGTACTTC
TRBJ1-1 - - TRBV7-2 CASSLVTGITEAFF TGTGCCAGCAGCTTAGTTACGGGGATCACTGAAGCTTTCTTT
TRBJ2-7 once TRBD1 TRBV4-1 CASSPQDRAGGEQYF TGCGCCAGCAGCCCACAGGACAGGGCTGGGGGCGAGCAGTACTTC
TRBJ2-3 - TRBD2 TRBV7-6 CASSPAQRGAADTQYF TGTGCCAGCAGCCCAGCACAGCGGGGGGCTGCAGATACGCAGTATTTT
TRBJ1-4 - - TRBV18 CASSPRLATDSFIATNEKLFF TGTGCCAGCTCACCACGACTTGCGACGGACAGCTTTATTGCAACTAATGAAAAACTGTTTTTT
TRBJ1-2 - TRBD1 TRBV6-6 CASSKTGWDYGYTF TGTGCCAGCAGCAAGACAGGGTGGGACTATGGCTACACCTTC
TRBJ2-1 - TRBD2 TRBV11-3 CASSLDFQSGGALYEQFF TGTGCCAGCAGCTTAGACTTTCAGAGCGGGGGGGCACTCTATGAGCAGTTCTTC
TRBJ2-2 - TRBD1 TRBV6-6 CASSRSGQGANTGELFF TGTGCCAGCAGCCGAAGTGGCCAGGGGGCGAACACCGGGGAGCTGTTTTTT
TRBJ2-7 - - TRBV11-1 CASSFEPLGEQYF TGTGCCAGCAGCTTTGAGCCCCTCGGCGAGCAGTACTTC
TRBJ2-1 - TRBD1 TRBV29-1 CSVAGQGISPSYNEQFF TGCAGCGTGGCCGGACAGGGCATCTCCCCCTCCTACAATGAGCAGTTCTTC
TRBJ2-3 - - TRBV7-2 CASSRSYVRSDTQYF TGTGCCAGCAGCCGTAGTTATGTGCGGTCAGATACGCAGTATTTT
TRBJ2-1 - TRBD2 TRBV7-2 CASRRRVGLAGDNEQFF TGTGCCAGCAGGCGGCGAGTGGGACTAGCGGGGGACAATGAGCAGTTCTTC
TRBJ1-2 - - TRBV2 CASTVGVRRNYGYTF TGTGCCAGCACCGTCGGGGTACGCCGTAACTATGGCTACACCTTC
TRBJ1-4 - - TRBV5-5 CASSLVPGEKLFF TGTGCCAGCAGCTTGGTGCCAGGGGAAAAACTGTTTTTT
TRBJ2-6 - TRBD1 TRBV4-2 CASSQPTGTGANVLTF TGTGCCAGCAGCCAGCCGACAGGGACAGGGGCCAACGTCCTGACTTTC
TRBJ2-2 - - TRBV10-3 CAISVQNTGELFF TGTGCCATCAGTGTCCAGAACACCGGGGAGCTGTTTTTT
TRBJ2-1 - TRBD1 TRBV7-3 CASSSGTGGGGEQFF TGTGCCAGCAGCTCAGGGACAGGGGGCGGCGGTGAGCAGTTCTTC
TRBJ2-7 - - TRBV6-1 CASSEVPRRSYEQYF TGTGCCAGCAGTGAAGTTCCCCGGAGGTCCTACGAGCAGTACTTC
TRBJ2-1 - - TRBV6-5 CASTKRTAVYNEQFF TGTGCCAGCACCAAGAGGACAGCAGTCTACAATGAGCAGTTCTTC
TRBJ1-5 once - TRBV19 CPRVPVNLSNQPQHF TGTCCGCGGGTCCCGGTTAACCTTAGCAATCAGCCCCAGCATTTT
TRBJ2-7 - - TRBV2 CASSGASERQYF TGTGCCAGCAGTGGGGCGTCAGAGAGGCAGTACTTC
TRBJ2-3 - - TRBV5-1 CASSGGAGDTQYF TGCGCCAGCAGCGGGGGGGCTGGGGATACGCAGTATTTT
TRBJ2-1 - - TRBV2 CASRGVGGRGQFF TGTGCCAGCAGAGGCGTGGGGGGGCGAGGGCAGTTCTTC
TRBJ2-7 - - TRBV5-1 CASSPTTGYHEQYF TGCGCCAGCAGCCCCACTACAGGGTACCACGAGCAGTACTTC
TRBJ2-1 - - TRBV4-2 CASSQQQGANEQFF TGTGCCAGCAGCCAACAACAGGGAGCTAATGAGCAGTTCTTC
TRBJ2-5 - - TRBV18 CASSPFVGVRETQYF TGTGCCAGCTCACCATTCGTAGGGGTCAGGGAGACCCAGTACTTC
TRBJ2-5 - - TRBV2 CASKVTAVETQYF TGTGCCAGCAAGGTGACGGCGGTGGAGACCCAGTACTTC
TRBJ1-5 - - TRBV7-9 CASSLGEGRTQPQHF TGTGCCAGCAGCTTAGGGGAGGGGAGGACTCAGCCCCAGCATTTT
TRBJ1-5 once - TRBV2 CASTAQGNQPQHF TGTGCCAGCACTGCGCAGGGCAATCAGCCCCAGCATTTT
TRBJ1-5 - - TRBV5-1 CASSYGQSQPQHF TGCGCCAGCAGCTATGGACAGTCCCAGCCCCAGCATTTT
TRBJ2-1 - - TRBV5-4 CASSLVGDNEQFF TGTGCCAGCAGCTTGGTTGGAGACAATGAGCAGTTCTTC
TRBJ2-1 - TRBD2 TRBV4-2 CASNLAGGPFLF TGTGCCAGCAACTTAGCGGGGGGGCCTTTCCTCTTC
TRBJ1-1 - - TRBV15 CATSRDSRGNTEAFF TGTGCCACCAGCAGAGATTCGAGAGGGAACACTGAAGCTTTCTTT